The 2 T cell receptor beta chains below come from one sample, sequenced in a study of molecular identifiers for immune sequencing clone quantification. Each CDR3 protein is one row after TCRdb ran MiXCR on the PCR reads. The table has about 70,000 distinct CDR3 sequences, around a sixth seen once. Sequenced material: naive CD8+ T cells from blood, with Jurkat cell RNA spiked in. Documented subset: FACS-sorted CD8+CD4-CCR7+CD45RA+ naive T cells. These receptors came from a human donor in good health. Some libraries in this study had Jurkat cell RNA spiked in.

This clonotype was counted at least ten times. The chain combines TRBV7-7 with TRBJ2-1; 10 nucleotides align to TRBD2. Per the germline V gene, CDR1 is SSHAT and CDR2 is FNYEAQ (reference sequence). V lost 2 bases and J lost 3; bases outside the gene matches: 4. The CDR3 loop spans 16 amino acids. Written as DNA, the CDR3 is TGTGCCAGCAGCTTACGCCTAGCGGGGGACTACAATGAGCAGTTCTTC. This gives the protein CASSLRLAGDYNEQFF.

This clonotype was seen ten or more times. The chain is built from TRBV27 and TRBJ2-7, with D possibly called TRBD1 or TRBD2 (6 bases each). This CDR3 contains 13 residues. Germline CDR1 MNHEY, CDR2 SMNVEV (reference sequence). The V end lost 8 bases, the J end lost 4 bases, and 15 bases lay between the germline ends. CDR3 DNA: TGTGCCAGCTCCAATGGGGGGCGATACGAGCAGTACTTC. Protein sequence: CASSNGGRYEQYF.